These 14 T cell receptor beta chains were all obtained from the same sample, sequenced in a study of blood T cells in healthy people across ages. Next came a second PCR, run for about 6 to 11 cycles, which used a sample-barcoded 5' primer along with a J-beta primer mix. TCRdb processed the 5' RACE reads anew with MiXCR; each CDR3 protein has one entry. The sample has 550,000 to 800,000 distinct CDR3 sequences, about 30% seen once. The sample comprised blood. The receptor source for this set is a woman over 75 in good health.

This clonotype has at least ten counts. This rearrangement joins TRBV5-6 to TRBJ2-1, with a possible D match to TRBD1 (5 bases). Trimming pared 4 bases from V and 0 bases from J, leaving 14 bases between. Germline assignment: CDR1 SGHDT and CDR2 YYEEEE. CDR3 length: 16 amino acids. Written as DNA, the CDR3 is TGTGCCAGCAGCCACTCCCGGACAAGCTCCTACAATGAGCAGTTCTTC. Translated: CASSHSRTSSYNEQFF.

This clonotype showed up many times. This chain links TRBV27 with TRBJ2-7; TRBD2 is a possible D gene (5 bases). There are 13 residues in the CDR3. CDR1 is MNHEY, CDR2 SMNVEV, per germline (reference sequence). V lost 4 bases, J lost 3 bases, and 10 bases lay in between. CDR3 DNA: TGTGCCAGCAGTTCGGGGTGGGGCTACGAGCAGTACTTC. Translated, it gives CASSSGWGYEQYF.

As to this clonotype: This may be a read error: a much more frequent sequence differs by one nucleotide. J is TRBJ2-1 and V is TRBV7-9; 11 nucleotides align to TRBD2. The CDR3 covers 14 residues. Germline V gene data show CDR1 as SEHNR and CDR2 as FQNEAQ (reference sequence). V dropped 3 bases and J dropped 9; count of bases not matched to a gene: 4. This CDR3 reads CASSLKGTSGEQFF. The CDR3 nucleotides read TGTGCCAGCAGCTTGAAAGGGACTAGCGGTGAGCAGTTCTTC.

This clonotype showed up just a few times. The chain carries TRBV3-1 and TRBJ2-2, with D perhaps matching TRBD1 (5 bases). CDR3 length: 14 amino acids. Looked up from germline, CDR1 is LGHDT and CDR2 is YNNKEL (reference sequence). Trimming cost V 7 bases and J 4 bases, with 13 bases left between them. CDR3: CASNQGGITGELFF. CDR3 sequence (DNA): TGTGCCAGCAACCAGGGTGGGATCACCGGGGAGCTGTTTTTT.

This clonotype was observed a few times. The chain recombines TRBV30 with TRBJ1-6; TRBD1 might be the D (5 bases). With 2 bases removed from V and 6 bases from J, the gap between germline ends came to 14 bases. The CDR3 is 15 amino acids. Germline V gene data show CDR1 as GTSNPN and CDR2 as SVGIG (reference sequence). Here the CDR3 reads CAWSRPQGINSPLHF. In DNA, the CDR3 is TGTGCCTGGAGTCGACCGCAGGGAATTAATTCACCCCTCCACTTT.

The V and J genes are TRBV20-1 and TRBJ2-4, with D possibly TRBD1 on 6 matching bases. The J call may be faulty, since TRBJ2-7 better matches the DNA end. CDR1 and CDR2 from the germline V gene are DFQATT and SNEGSKA (reference sequence). The CDR3 extends over 13 amino acids. The CDR3 nucleotides are TGCAGTGCCGGGGACACGAACTCCTACGAGCAGTACTTC. Amino acid sequence: CSAGDTNSYEQYF.

V and J are TRBV24-1 and TRBJ2-3; 7 nucleotides agree with TRBD2. Germline assignment: CDR1 KGHDR and CDR2 SFDVKD. V gave up 4 bases and J gave up 5 bases; unmatched junction bases: 5. The CDR3 has 14 residues. CDR3 sequence reads: CATSDAGALDTQYF. The CDR3, as DNA: TGTGCCACCAGTGACGCGGGAGCGTTAGATACGCAGTATTTT.

This clonotype was detected ten times or more. This sequence joins TRBV7-3 and TRBJ2-1, with 11 bases that match TRBD2. Germline V gene lookup returns CDR1 SGHTA and CDR2 FQGTGA. This CDR3 has 18 residues. V trimming: 1 base; J trimming: 1 base; junction bases outside the gene matches: 6. CDR3 in amino acids: CASSLISSGGLSYNEQFF. CDR3 nucleotides: TGTGCCAGCAGCTTAATCTCTAGCGGGGGGTTGTCCTACAATGAGCAGTTCTTC.

This clonotype was found many times. CDR3 loop: CASSYSAGANYEQYF. The CDR3 DNA reads TGTGCCAGCAGTTACTCTGCGGGGGCGAACTATGAGCAGTACTTC. The chain links TRBV6-6 to TRBJ2-7, with TRBD2 as a possible D gene (7 bases). V shed 0 bases and J shed 7 bases, with 16 bases lying between them. CDR1 is MNHNY, CDR2 SVGAGI, per germline (reference sequence). This CDR3 has 15 amino acids.

This clonotype was observed many times. The chain combines TRBV19 with TRBJ2-6, with a weak D call TRBD1 (6 bases). This CDR3 is built from 16 residues. The germline V gene has CDR1 LNHDA and CDR2 SQIVND (reference sequence). The V end lost 7 bases, the J end lost 2 bases, and 15 bases lay between the germline ends. The CDR3: CASIDTRTAGANVLTF. CDR3 DNA: TGTGCCAGTATAGATACCCGGACAGCTGGGGCCAACGTCCTGACTTTC. Looking up the rest from reference TRBV19 and TRBJ2-6 gives the full variable domain: DGGITQSPKYLFRKEGQNVTLSCEQNLNHDAMYWYRQDPGQGLRLIYYSQIVNDFQKGDIAEGYSVSREKKESFPLTVTSAQKNPTAFYLCASIDTRTAGANVLTFGAGSRLTVL.

This clonotype was detected many times. The V gene is TRBV12-3 or TRBV12-4, the J gene TRBJ2-1; perhaps D is TRBD1 or TRBD2 (6 bases each). Trimming removed 2 bases from V and 3 bases from J, with 14 bases in between. The CDR3 sequence is 16 residues long. The CDR3 reads CASSLSIGGFYNEQFF. Here the CDR3 DNA reads TGTGCCAGCAGTTTAAGCATAGGGGGGTTCTACAATGAGCAGTTCTTC.

This clonotype was seen ten or more times. The genes are TRBV20-1 and TRBJ2-5; 9 nucleotides match TRBD2. The CDR3 runs to 13 residues. Trimming took 4 bases from V and 5 from J; bases not matched to a gene: 5. Germline V gene lookup returns CDR1 DFQATT and CDR2 SNEGSKA (reference sequence). The CDR3 DNA reads TGCAGTGCTACCCTAGCGGGGATTGAGACCCAGTACTTC. Translation: CSATLAGIETQYF.

J is TRBJ2-3 and V is TRBV20-1; possibly TRBD2 for D (5 bases). The germline V gene has CDR1 DFQATT and CDR2 SNEGSKA (reference sequence). CDR3 length: 14 amino acids. The V end was cut by 3 bases, the J end by 2 bases, with 12 bases between. This CDR3 reads CSARKLGVTDTQYF. CDR3 DNA sequence: TGCAGTGCTAGGAAACTGGGAGTCACAGATACGCAGTATTTT.

Notes on this clonotype: A much bigger clone sits one base away, suggesting this may be a read error. J is TRBJ2-5 and V is TRBV12-3 or TRBV12-4, with TRBD1 identical over 7 bases. This CDR3 region has 13 residues. The CDR3 loop is CASSWTGAETRYF. CDR3 nucleotide sequence: TGTGCCAGCAGTTGGACAGGAGCGGAGACCCGGTACTTC.